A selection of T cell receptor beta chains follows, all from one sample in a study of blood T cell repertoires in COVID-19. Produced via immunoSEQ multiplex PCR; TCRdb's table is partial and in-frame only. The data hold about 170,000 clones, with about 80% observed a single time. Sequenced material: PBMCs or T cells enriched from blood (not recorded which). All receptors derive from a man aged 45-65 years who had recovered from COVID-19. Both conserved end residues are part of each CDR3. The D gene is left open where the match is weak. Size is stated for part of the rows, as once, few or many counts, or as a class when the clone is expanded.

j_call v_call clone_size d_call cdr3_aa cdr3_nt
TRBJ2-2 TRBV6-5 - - CASRRTNTGELFF TGTGCCAGCAGGCGCACGAACACCGGGGAGCTGTTTTTT
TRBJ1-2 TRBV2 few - CASSERGGFYGYTF TGTGCCAGCAGTGAACGAGGGGGATTTTATGGCTACACCTTC
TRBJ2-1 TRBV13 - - CASSLSGYNEQFF TGTGCCAGCAGCTTATCGGGTTACAATGAGCAGTTCTTC
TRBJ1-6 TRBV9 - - CASSVSPISPLHF TGTGCCAGCAGCGTATCCCCCATTTCACCCCTCCACTTT
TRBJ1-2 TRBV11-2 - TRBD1 CASSFDGQGDYGYTF TGTGCCAGCAGCTTTGATGGACAGGGCGACTATGGCTACACCTTC
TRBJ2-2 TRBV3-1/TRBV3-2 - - CASSQDRGAGELFF TGTGCCAGCAGCCAAGACAGGGGCGCCGGGGAGCTGTTTTTT
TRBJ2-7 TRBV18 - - CASSHDSSPYVGQYF TGTGCCAGCTCACACGACTCGTCACCCTACGTCGGGCAGTACTTC
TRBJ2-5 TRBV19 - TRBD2 CASSSSGGKETQYF TGTGCCAGTAGTTCAAGCGGGGGGAAAGAGACCCAGTACTTC
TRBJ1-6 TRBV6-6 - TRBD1 CASSRTGGAIFDSPLHF TGTGCCAGCAGTCGTACAGGGGGCGCGATCTTTGATTCACCCCTCCACTTT
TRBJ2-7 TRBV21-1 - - CASGNGQGRGDTYEQYF TGTGCCAGCGGAAACGGACAGGGGAGGGGAGATACCTACGAGCAGTACTTC
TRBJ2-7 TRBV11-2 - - CASSLHASLSYEQYF TGTGCCAGCAGCTTACACGCTAGCCTATCCTACGAGCAGTACTTC
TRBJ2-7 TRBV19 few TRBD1 CASSIGQGVWTYEQYF TGTGCCAGTAGTATAGGACAGGGGGTTTGGACCTACGAGCAGTACTTC
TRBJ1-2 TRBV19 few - CASSTLIQGSPGYTF TGTGCCAGTAGTACGTTAATACAGGGCTCCCCTGGCTACACCTTC
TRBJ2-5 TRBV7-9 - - CASSGTSFFKETQYF TGTGCCAGCAGCGGGACTTCCTTTTTTAAAGAGACCCAGTACTTC
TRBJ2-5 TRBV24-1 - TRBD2 CATSGGGLGQETQYF TGTGCCACCAGTGGGGGAGGGCTAGGCCAAGAGACCCAGTACTTC
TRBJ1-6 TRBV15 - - CATSRVPGQGSPLHF TGTGCCACCAGCAGAGTCCCAGGGCAAGGTTCACCCCTCCACTTT
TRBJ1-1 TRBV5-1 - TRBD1 CASSALQGGTEAFF TGCGCCAGCAGCGCACTACAGGGGGGGACTGAAGCTTTCTTT
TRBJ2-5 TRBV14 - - CASSQVGFQETQYF TGTGCCAGCAGCCAAGTCGGTTTTCAAGAGACCCAGTACTTC
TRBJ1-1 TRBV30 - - CAWKVRGMNTEAFF TGTGCCTGGAAGGTCCGAGGAATGAACACTGAAGCTTTCTTT
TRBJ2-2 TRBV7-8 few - CASSLAVARLNTGELFF TGTGCCAGCAGCTTAGCGGTGGCGCGGTTGAACACCGGGGAGCTGTTTTTT
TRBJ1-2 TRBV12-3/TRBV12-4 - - CASSPGLYGYTF TGTGCCAGCAGTCCAGGCCTCTATGGCTACACCTTC
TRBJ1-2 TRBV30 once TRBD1 CAWPRGPYGYTF TGTGCCTGGCCCAGGGGGCCCTATGGCTACACCTTC